These 10 T cell receptor beta chains originate from one sample sequenced in a study of T-cell reconstitution after alpha-beta-depleted transplantation in children. A TCRbeta library incorporating unique molecular identifiers was prepared. A single record per CDR3 protein comes from TCRdb applying MiXCR to the PCR reads. The sample lists about 980,000 distinct CDR3 sequences, roughly 29% occurring once. Here the sequenced sample was PBMCs, mostly from graft donor cells, taken 360 days after TCRalphabeta/CD19-depleted stem cell transplant. Receptor source: a boy younger than two who had a stem cell transplant for SCID, so the T cells may come from the graft donor.

The gene calls are TRBV29-1 and TRBJ1-1; no definite D call. Germline V CDR1 and CDR2: SQVTM, ANQGSEA. The CDR3 runs 11 residues. V was trimmed by 2 bases and J by 3 bases, leaving 4 bases between them. This chain's CDR3 is CSVEIDTEAFF. Written as DNA, the CDR3 is TGCAGCGTTGAAATTGACACTGAAGCTTTCTTT.

The rearrangement uses TRBV28 and TRBJ2-2; D might be TRBD2 (7 bases). Per the germline V gene, CDR1 is MDHEN and CDR2 is SYDVKM. The CDR3 has 14 amino acids. V was cut by 6 bases and J by 7 bases, with 15 bases left in between. CDR3 DNA: TGTGCCAGCAGACAACAGGGAGGGGACGGGGAGCTGTTTTTT. Translation gives CASRQQGGDGELFF.

This clonotype has only a few counts. A read error is possible here, since a much larger clone lies one base away. The rearrangement uses TRBV7-2 and TRBJ2-1; weak D call: TRBD2 (5 bases). The ends were cut back, 5 bases at V and 8 bases at J, with 10 bases in the middle. The CDR3 runs to 12 residues. Germline loops: CDR1 SGHTA, CDR2 FQGNSA. The DNA for the CDR3 is TGTGCCAGCAGCCCATACGGGGATGAGCAGTTCTTC. As protein: CASSPYGDEQFF. The variable domain in full, with the rest retrieved from reference TRBV7-2 and TRBJ2-1, is GAGVSQSPSNKVTEKGKDVELRCDPISGHTALYWYRQSLGQGLEFLIYFQGNSAPDKSGLPSDRFSAERTGGSVSTLTIQRTQQEDSAVYLCASSPYGDEQFFGPGTRLTVL.

The V call is TRBV2, the J call TRBJ1-1; D gene uncertain. With 2 bases removed from V and 1 base from J, the gap between germline ends came to 5 bases. The CDR3 loop spans 13 amino acids. The germline CDR1 and CDR2 sequences are SNHLY and FYNNEI. The CDR3 coding sequence is TGTGCCAGCAGTGAACGCCAGAACACTGAAGCTTTCTTT. Encoded protein: CASSERQNTEAFF.

This clonotype was seen a handful of times. The rearrangement joins TRBV4-3 to TRBJ2-1, with D perhaps TRBD2 (7 bases). The CDR3 covers 15 residues. Trimming took 5 bases from V and 12 from J, leaving 23 bases between them. CDR1 and CDR2 from the germline V gene are LGHNA and YSLEER. CDR3 region: CASSSKGGPGAMQFF. In nucleotides, the CDR3 is TGCGCCAGCAGCTCAAAGGGAGGGCCGGGGGCGATGCAGTTCTTC.

This clonotype came up once. J is TRBJ1-5 and V is TRBV20-1; D is possibly TRBD1 (5 bases). The CDR3 is made up of 15 amino acids. Germline-derived CDR1 and CDR2 are DFQATT and SNEGSKA (reference sequence). With 0 bases removed from V and 2 bases from J, the gap between germline ends came to 11 bases. The CDR3 sequence: CSAREGPAGNQPQHF. In nucleotides, the CDR3 is TGCAGTGCTAGAGAGGGGCCGGCGGGCAATCAGCCCCAGCATTTT.

The gene calls are TRBV20-1 and TRBJ2-5; TRBD2 might be the D (6 bases). V was pared by 1 base and J by 5 bases, with 14 bases between. This CDR3 is built from 14 residues. CDR1 and CDR2 from the germline V gene are DFQATT and SNEGSKA (reference sequence). The CDR3 sequence is CSARGEERTETQYF. CDR3 nucleotides: TGCAGTGCTAGAGGGGAGGAGCGTACCGAGACCCAGTACTTC.

Only a few counts were recorded for this clonotype. V usage is TRBV10-3 and J usage is TRBJ2-1, with a tentative D call TRBD2 (5 bases). The CDR3 covers 16 residues. The V gene lost 4 bases and the J gene lost 3 bases, with 16 bases spanning the gap. From germline, CDR1 is ENHRY and CDR2 SYGVKD. CDR3 region: CAISVPGRTDYNEQFF. The CDR3 region has the DNA TGTGCCATCAGTGTCCCTGGCCGGACTGACTACAATGAGCAGTTCTTC.

The chain is built from TRBV27 and TRBJ2-2; 7 nucleotides align to TRBD1. Germline-derived CDR1 and CDR2 are MNHEY and SMNVEV (reference sequence). Unmatched junction bases numbered 9, after V lost 7 bases and J lost 7 bases. The CDR3 runs 14 residues. CDR3 in amino acids: CASTQGQMIGELFF. In DNA form, the CDR3 reads TGTGCCAGCACCCAGGGACAGATGATCGGGGAGCTGTTTTTT.

This clonotype was observed a single time. The chain uses TRBV29-1 and TRBJ2-3, with 8 bases aligning to TRBD1. J lost 3 bases, V lost 7 bases, and 3 bases had no gene match. Looked up from germline, CDR1 is SQVTM and CDR2 is ANQGSEA. This CDR3 contains 12 residues. The CDR3, as DNA: TGCAGCGGGAACAGGGGGACAGATACGCAGTATTTT. This sequence encodes CSGNRGTDTQYF.